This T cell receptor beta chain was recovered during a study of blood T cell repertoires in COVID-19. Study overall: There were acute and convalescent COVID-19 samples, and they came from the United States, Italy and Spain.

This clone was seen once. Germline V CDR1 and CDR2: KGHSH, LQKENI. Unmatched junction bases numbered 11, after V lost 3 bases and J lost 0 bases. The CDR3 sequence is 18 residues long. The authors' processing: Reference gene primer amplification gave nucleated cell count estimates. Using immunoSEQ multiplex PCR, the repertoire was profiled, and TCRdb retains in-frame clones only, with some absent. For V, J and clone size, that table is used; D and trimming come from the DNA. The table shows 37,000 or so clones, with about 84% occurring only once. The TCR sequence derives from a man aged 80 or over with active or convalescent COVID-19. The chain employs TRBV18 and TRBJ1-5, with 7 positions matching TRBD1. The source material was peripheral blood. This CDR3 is CASSPRRQGLISNQPQHF. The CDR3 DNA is TGTGCCAGCTCACCCCGTAGACAGGGTCTAATTAGCAATCAGCCCCAGCATTTT.